This T cell receptor beta chain was documented in a study of T-cell memory formation after mild COVID-19. TCRdb reprocessed the 5' RACE reads via MiXCR and lists one record per CDR3 protein. The table includes hundreds of thousands of distinct CDR3 sequences, 28% detected once. The V gene end was trimmed by 7 bases and the J gene end by 4 bases; junction bases not matched to a gene: 12. This CDR3 has 16 residues. The sequenced sample consisted of PBMCs or a T cell subset sorted from them (not recorded which). The clonotype was recovered from an adult woman who had mild COVID-19 (a few samples of this study predate the infection). Cell type and time point are not known. The chain recombines TRBV12-3 or TRBV12-4 with TRBJ2-3; 9 bases align to TRBD2. CDR3 region: CASNLLAAGGADTQYF. The DNA of the CDR3 is TGTGCCAGCAACCTCCTCGCGGCGGGGGGGGCAGATACGCAGTATTTT.